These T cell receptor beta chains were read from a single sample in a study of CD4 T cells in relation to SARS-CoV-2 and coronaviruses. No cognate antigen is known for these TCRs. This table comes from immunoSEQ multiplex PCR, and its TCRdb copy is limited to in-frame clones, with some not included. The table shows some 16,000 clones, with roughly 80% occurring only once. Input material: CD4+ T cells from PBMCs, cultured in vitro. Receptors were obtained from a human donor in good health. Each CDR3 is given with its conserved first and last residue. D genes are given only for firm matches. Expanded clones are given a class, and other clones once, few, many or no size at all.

TGTGCCGGGCAGGGGGCGGGCAATGAGCAGTTCTTC CAGQGAGNEQFF NA TRBD1 TRBJ2-1 TRBV2
TGTGCCAGCAGCCCCCGACAGGAGTTTTACAATGAGCAGTTCTTC CASSPRQEFYNEQFF NA NA TRBJ2-1 TRBV11-2
TGTGCCTGGCCGGGACAGGGAGGCACTGAAGCTTTCTTT CAWPGQGGTEAFF few TRBD1 TRBJ1-1 TRBV30
TGTGCCAGCAGCCCAAAAAGAGGACTAGCGGCATACGAGCAGTACTTC CASSPKRGLAAYEQYF NA NA TRBJ2-7 TRBV21-1
TGTGCCATCCAAGCGCCGAGCGAGTCAGATACGCAGTATTTT CAIQAPSESDTQYF NA NA TRBJ2-3 TRBV10-3
TGTGCCAGTAGTATTCCCGATGTGCTGGTACCTTTCTTT CASSIPDVLVPFF NA NA TRBJ1-1 TRBV19
TGCGCCAGCAGTCAAGAATTAGGGGGGGCCGGCAATGAGCAGTTCTTC CASSQELGGAGNEQFF NA NA TRBJ2-1 TRBV23-1
TGTGCCAGCAGTTCCGGACAGACTCAACTCTCCTACGAGCAGTACTTC CASSSGQTQLSYEQYF NA NA TRBJ2-7 TRBV6-5
TGTGCCAGCAGCTTTACCGGAGCGGGCCAAAGGCAAGAGCAGTTCTTC CASSFTGAGQRQEQFF NA NA TRBJ2-1 TRBV7-3
TGTGCCAGTAGTGAGAACACTGAAGCTTTCTTT CASSENTEAFF NA NA TRBJ1-1 TRBV19
TGTGCCAGTAGTGGAAAAGGGGACAATGAGCAGTTCTTC CASSGKGDNEQFF few NA TRBJ2-1 TRBV19
TGTGCCAGCATGGATGGTGGAGGGAGCACTGAAGCTTTCTTT CASMDGGGSTEAFF NA NA TRBJ1-1 TRBV28
TGTGCCAGCAGTTCCCGGACAGGGAAGACTGAAGCTTTCTTT CASSSRTGKTEAFF once TRBD1 TRBJ1-1 TRBV6-5
TGCGCCAGCAGCTTAACGGGGGACCGTGCAGATACGCAGTATTTT CASSLTGDRADTQYF NA NA TRBJ2-3 TRBV5-1
TGCGCCAGTACCATAGCGGGCTCAAGAACCGGGGAGCTGTTTTTT CASTIAGSRTGELFF NA TRBD2 TRBJ2-2 TRBV5-1
TGTGCCAGCAGTCCGGGACAAATGCTAACCTTTTCCTACGAGCAGTACTTC CASSPGQMLTFSYEQYF NA NA TRBJ2-7 TRBV27
TGTGCCAGTGAACAGGGGAGTGCAAACATTCAGTACTTC CASEQGSANIQYF NA TRBD1 TRBJ2-4 TRBV3-1/TRBV3-2
TGTGCCAGCAGCTCCCGGACCAACTATGGCTACACCTTC CASSSRTNYGYTF NA NA TRBJ1-2 TRBV13
TGTGCCAGCAGCCAAGATGATGAGACCCAGTACTTC CASSQDDETQYF NA NA TRBJ2-5 TRBV4-2
TGCGCCAGCAGCGGTGACAGGAACTATGGCTACACCTTC CASSGDRNYGYTF NA NA TRBJ1-2 TRBV5-1
TGTGCCAGCAGCTTGAAGAAAGAGACCCAGTACTTC CASSLKKETQYF NA NA TRBJ2-5 TRBV5-4
TGCGCCAGCAGCCAAATAAAGGGGAACACCGGGGAGCTGTTTTTT CASSQIKGNTGELFF few NA TRBJ2-2 TRBV4-1
TGTGCCAGCAGCTCCGGCGTGGGTTTCTATGGCTACACCTTC CASSSGVGFYGYTF NA NA TRBJ1-2 TRBV7-2
TGTGCCAGCAGCCAAGATCAGGTCTTTGGCTACACCTTC CASSQDQVFGYTF few NA TRBJ1-2 TRBV3-1/TRBV3-2
TGTGCCAGCAGCCCGGTAGCGGGACCCTACGAGCAGTACTTC CASSPVAGPYEQYF NA TRBD2 TRBJ2-7 TRBV3-1/TRBV3-2
TGTGCCACCAGTGACCAGGGTGGCACAGATACGCAGTATTTT CATSDQGGTDTQYF NA NA TRBJ2-3 TRBV24-1
TGTGCCAGCAGTAGCCGACAGGATTCCTACGAGCAGTACTTC CASSSRQDSYEQYF NA NA TRBJ2-7 TRBV6-5
TGCGCCAGCAGCCAGCTAGCGTTGGGATCTAACGGGCAGTTCTTC CASSQLALGSNGQFF NA NA TRBJ2-1 TRBV4-1
TGTGCCAGCAGTGAAGCTAGCGGGAGAGATACGCAGTATTTT CASSEASGRDTQYF NA TRBD2 TRBJ2-3 TRBV6-1
TGTGCCAGCAGCAATAGCGGGCAGCAGTTCTTC CASSNSGQQFF NA TRBD2 TRBJ2-1 TRBV12-3/TRBV12-4
TGTGCCAGTAGTTTAGCGGGAGTGACTCGGGATACGCAGTATTTT CASSLAGVTRDTQYF NA TRBD2 TRBJ2-3 TRBV19
TGTGCCAGCTCACCATCCACAATAGGACAGACAGATACGCAGTATTTT CASSPSTIGQTDTQYF NA NA TRBJ2-3 TRBV18
TGTGCCAGCAGTGAAGCGCAATCTGGGGCCAACGTCCTGACTTTC CASSEAQSGANVLTF NA NA TRBJ2-6 TRBV6-1
TGTGCCAGCAGTGTGGGGAAGGCTGAAGCTTTCTTT CASSVGKAEAFF NA NA TRBJ1-1 TRBV6-6
TGTGCCTGGAGTGTAGCTTCCGCCTACGAGCAGTACTTC CAWSVASAYEQYF NA NA TRBJ2-7 TRBV30
TGTGCCAGCCAAAATAGCCGGGGACAGGGGTATAATGGCTACACCTTC CASQNSRGQGYNGYTF few TRBD1 TRBJ1-2 TRBV19
TGTGCCAGCAGGGTTATAGCAGGAAGGCTTCAAGAGACCCAGTACTTC CASRVIAGRLQETQYF NA NA TRBJ2-5 TRBV11-2
TGTGCCAGCTCCCCCCTGGGGAGCGGGAGAGGCAATGAGCAGTTCTTC CASSPLGSGRGNEQFF few TRBD2 TRBJ2-1 TRBV18